This T cell receptor (beta chain) was sequenced for a study of molecular identifiers for immune sequencing clone quantification. Study details: For replicates, RNA isolated from roughly 20,000 or 100,000 naive CD8 cells was divided into five portions, of which four were sequenced.

The bulk TCR libraries were made with methods described before and with listed TCR primers. MiXCR, run by TCRdb on the PCR reads, gives a single entry per CDR3 protein. The sample consists of approximately 500,000 distinct CDR3 sequences, 25% of them appearing once. The CDR3 covers 14 residues. Per the germline V gene, CDR1 is SGHAT and CDR2 is FQNNGV. Trimming removed 1 base from V and 2 bases from J, with 9 bases in between. Comments on this clonotype: The antigen is undetermined.

Naive CD8 T cells were sorted as CD8+CD4-CCR7+CD45RA+. Study results and limitations: Clonotypes surpassing 20 RNA copies contained over 98% of effector molecules, versus under 1% in naive cells.

The sample was naive CD8+ T cells from blood, with Jurkat cell RNA spiked in. Subset described: FACS-sorted CD8+CD4-CCR7+CD45RA+ naive T cells. This TCR came from a human donor in good health. Some libraries in this study had Jurkat cell RNA spiked in. The rearrangement joins TRBV11-2 to TRBJ2-7, with D possibly TRBD1 on 5 matching bases. The chain's CDR3 is CASSLVGVAYEQYF. The DNA for the CDR3 is TGTGCCAGCAGCTTAGTAGGGGTTGCCTACGAGCAGTACTTC.